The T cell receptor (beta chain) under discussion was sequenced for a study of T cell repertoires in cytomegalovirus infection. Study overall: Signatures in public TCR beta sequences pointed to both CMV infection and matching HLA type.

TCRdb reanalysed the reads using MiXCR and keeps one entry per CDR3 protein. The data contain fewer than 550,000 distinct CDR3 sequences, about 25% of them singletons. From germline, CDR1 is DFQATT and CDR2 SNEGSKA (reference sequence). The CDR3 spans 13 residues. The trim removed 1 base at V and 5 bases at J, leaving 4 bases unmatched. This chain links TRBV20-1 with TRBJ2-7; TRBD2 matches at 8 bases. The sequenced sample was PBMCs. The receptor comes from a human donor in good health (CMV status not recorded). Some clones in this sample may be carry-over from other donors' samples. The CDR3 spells CSARGGGSDEQYF. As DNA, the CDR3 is TGCAGTGCTAGAGGCGGGGGGTCGGACGAGCAGTACTTC.